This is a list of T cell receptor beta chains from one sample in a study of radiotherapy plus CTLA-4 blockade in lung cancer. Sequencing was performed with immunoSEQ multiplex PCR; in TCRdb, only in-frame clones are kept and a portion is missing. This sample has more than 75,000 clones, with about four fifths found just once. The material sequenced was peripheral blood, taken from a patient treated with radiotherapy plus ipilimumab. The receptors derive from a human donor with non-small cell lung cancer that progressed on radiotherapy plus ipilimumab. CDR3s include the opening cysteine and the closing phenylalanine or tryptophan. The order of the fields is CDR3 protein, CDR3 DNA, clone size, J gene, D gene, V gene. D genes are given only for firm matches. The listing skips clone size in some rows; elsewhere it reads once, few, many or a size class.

CDR3 protein: CASRIITSGANTGELFF
CDR3 DNA: TGTGCCAGTAGGATAATAACTAGCGGGGCGAACACCGGGGAGCTGTTTTTT
clone size: .
J gene: TRBJ2-2
D gene: TRBD2
V gene: TRBV19

CDR3 protein: CASSQAGTSLTNEQFF
CDR3 DNA: TGTGCCAGCAGCCAGGCCGGGACTAGTCTCACCAATGAGCAGTTCTTC
clone size: .
J gene: TRBJ2-1
D gene: TRBD2
V gene: TRBV14

CDR3 protein: CASSLLGTSGPSEQFF
CDR3 DNA: TGCGCCAGCAGCTTGCTTGGGACTAGCGGACCCAGTGAGCAGTTCTTC
clone size: .
J gene: TRBJ2-1
D gene: TRBD2
V gene: TRBV5-1

CDR3 protein: CSVRPRSTGELFF
CDR3 DNA: TGCAGCGTCCGTCCCAGAAGCACCGGGGAGCTGTTTTTT
clone size: few
J gene: TRBJ2-2
D gene: .
V gene: TRBV29-1

CDR3 protein: CASSDTSYLRTGRGYTF
CDR3 DNA: TGTGCCAGCAGTGACACATCCTACCTCCGGACAGGGCGCGGCTACACCTTC
clone size: .
J gene: TRBJ1-2
D gene: TRBD1
V gene: TRBV6-1

CDR3 protein: CASSEQRSEQFF
CDR3 DNA: TGTGCCAGCAGTGAACAGCGTAGTGAGCAGTTCTTC
clone size: .
J gene: TRBJ2-1
D gene: .
V gene: TRBV6-1

CDR3 protein: CASSLATAMNTEAFF
CDR3 DNA: TGTGCCAGCAGCTTGGCCACAGCTATGAACACTGAAGCTTTCTTT
clone size: few
J gene: TRBJ1-1
D gene: .
V gene: TRBV5-6

CDR3 protein: CASSARLAGGPFSYNEQFF
CDR3 DNA: TGTGCCAGCAGCGCACGACTAGCGGGAGGGCCGTTTAGCTACAATGAGCAGTTCTTC
clone size: once
J gene: TRBJ2-1
D gene: TRBD2
V gene: TRBV9

CDR3 protein: CASSYGSGDYEQYF
CDR3 DNA: TGTGCCAGCAGTTACGGGTCGGGAGACTACGAGCAGTACTTC
clone size: .
J gene: TRBJ2-7
D gene: .
V gene: TRBV6-6

CDR3 protein: CASSLIGGGTAKNIQYF
CDR3 DNA: TGCGCCAGCAGCTTGATCGGGGGAGGAACAGCCAAAAACATTCAGTACTTC
clone size: .
J gene: TRBJ2-4
D gene: .
V gene: TRBV5-1

CDR3 protein: CASSPLVQQETQYF
CDR3 DNA: TGTGCCAGCTCACCACTTGTACAGCAAGAGACCCAGTACTTC
clone size: .
J gene: TRBJ2-5
D gene: .
V gene: TRBV18

CDR3 protein: CASSYTGLAAYEQYF
CDR3 DNA: TGTGCCAGCAGTTACACCGGACTAGCGGCCTACGAGCAGTACTTC
clone size: .
J gene: TRBJ2-7
D gene: TRBD2
V gene: TRBV6-6

CDR3 protein: CSVEFEAPPVFQGSGNTIYF
CDR3 DNA: TGCAGCGTTGAGTTCGAGGCGCCTCCGGTTTTCCAGGGATCTGGAAACACCATATATTTT
clone size: .
J gene: TRBJ1-3
D gene: .
V gene: TRBV29-1

CDR3 protein: CASSPAYEQYF
CDR3 DNA: TGTGCCAGCAGCCCCGCCTACGAGCAGTACTTC
clone size: few
J gene: TRBJ2-7
D gene: .
V gene: TRBV11-2

CDR3 protein: CASRDHLTYEQYF
CDR3 DNA: TGTGCCAGCAGGGATCACCTAACCTACGAGCAGTACTTC
clone size: .
J gene: TRBJ2-7
D gene: .
V gene: TRBV2

CDR3 protein: CASSRQPPYEQYF
CDR3 DNA: TGTGCCAGCAGTCGGCAACCACCCTACGAGCAGTACTTC
clone size: .
J gene: TRBJ2-7
D gene: .
V gene: TRBV27

CDR3 protein: CASSLSLSPRELFF
CDR3 DNA: TGCGCCAGCAGCTTGTCTCTCAGCCCCCGGGAGCTGTTTTTT
clone size: .
J gene: TRBJ2-2
D gene: .
V gene: TRBV5-1

CDR3 protein: CSVEDWAGRVEAFF
CDR3 DNA: TGCAGCGTTGAAGATTGGGCAGGGAGAGTTGAAGCTTTCTTT
clone size: once
J gene: TRBJ1-1
D gene: .
V gene: TRBV29-1

CDR3 protein: CASSPRGVRNQPQHF
CDR3 DNA: TGTGCCAGCAGCCCCCGGGGGGTGCGCAATCAGCCCCAGCATTTT
clone size: .
J gene: TRBJ1-5
D gene: .
V gene: TRBV6-6

CDR3 protein: CASSLARRRSYEQYF
CDR3 DNA: TGTGCCAGCAGCTTAGCGCGTCGAAGGAGCTACGAGCAGTACTTC
clone size: .
J gene: TRBJ2-7
D gene: .
V gene: TRBV7-2

CDR3 protein: CASRADSGANYGYTF
CDR3 DNA: TGTGCCAGCAGAGCGGACAGTGGAGCTAACTATGGCTACACCTTC
clone size: .
J gene: TRBJ1-2
D gene: .
V gene: TRBV28

CDR3 protein: CATSGEGTSEHTDTQYF
CDR3 DNA: TGTGCCACCAGCGGAGAGGGCACTAGCGAACACACAGATACGCAGTATTTT
clone size: many
J gene: TRBJ2-3
D gene: TRBD2
V gene: TRBV15

CDR3 protein: CAIRGGQGGHYEQYF
CDR3 DNA: TGTGCCATCAGAGGGGGACAGGGAGGTCATTACGAGCAGTACTTC
clone size: few
J gene: TRBJ2-7
D gene: TRBD1
V gene: TRBV10-3

CDR3 protein: CASSFPTSGTGEQFF
CDR3 DNA: TGTGCCAGCAGTTTCCCCACTAGCGGGACGGGTGAGCAGTTCTTC
clone size: once
J gene: TRBJ2-1
D gene: TRBD2
V gene: TRBV27

CDR3 protein: CASKFGVVDTEAFF
CDR3 DNA: TGTGCCAGCAAATTTGGGGTCGTGGACACTGAAGCTTTCTTT
clone size: .
J gene: TRBJ1-1
D gene: .
V gene: TRBV6-5

CDR3 protein: CASADAELMNTEAFF
CDR3 DNA: TGTGCCAGCGCGGACGCGGAACTCATGAACACTGAAGCTTTCTTT
clone size: .
J gene: TRBJ1-1
D gene: .
V gene: TRBV6-1

CDR3 protein: CASSLVPADSYNEQFF
CDR3 DNA: TGTGCCAGCAGCTTAGTTCCCGCGGACTCCTACAATGAGCAGTTCTTC
clone size: .
J gene: TRBJ2-1
D gene: .
V gene: TRBV7-8

CDR3 protein: CASSLASGRRITEAFF
CDR3 DNA: TGTGCCAGCAGTTTAGCCTCAGGGCGACGTATTACTGAAGCTTTCTTT
clone size: .
J gene: TRBJ1-1
D gene: .
V gene: TRBV28

CDR3 protein: CASSSRGANEKLFF
CDR3 DNA: TGTGCCAGCAGCTCCCGAGGGGCTAATGAAAAACTGTTTTTT
clone size: .
J gene: TRBJ1-4
D gene: .
V gene: TRBV13

CDR3 protein: CASSYGGGNEQFF
CDR3 DNA: TGTGCCAGCAGTTACGGGGGCGGCAATGAGCAGTTCTTC
clone size: .
J gene: TRBJ2-1
D gene: .
V gene: TRBV6-6

CDR3 protein: CASSLGAGVANNSPLHF
CDR3 DNA: TGTGCCAGCAGCTTGGGGGCAGGGGTAGCTAATAATTCACCCCTCCACTTT
clone size: .
J gene: TRBJ1-6
D gene: .
V gene: TRBV5-4

CDR3 protein: CASSAGQTSTDTQYF
CDR3 DNA: TGTGCCAGCAGCGCAGGACAGACTAGCACAGATACGCAGTATTTT
clone size: .
J gene: TRBJ2-3
D gene: .
V gene: TRBV7-6

CDR3 protein: CASRRYRGINYGYTF
CDR3 DNA: TGTGCCAGCAGGCGATACAGGGGAATAAACTATGGCTACACCTTC
clone size: .
J gene: TRBJ1-2
D gene: TRBD1
V gene: TRBV28

CDR3 protein: CASSISAGAGYGYTF
CDR3 DNA: TGTGCCAGTAGTATCTCAGCGGGGGCCGGCTATGGCTACACCTTC
clone size: .
J gene: TRBJ1-2
D gene: .
V gene: TRBV19

CDR3 protein: CASNVGQGGTSGANVLTF
CDR3 DNA: TGTGCCAGTAACGTAGGACAGGGAGGAACCTCTGGGGCCAACGTCCTGACTTTC
clone size: .
J gene: TRBJ2-6
D gene: TRBD1
V gene: TRBV19

CDR3 protein: CASSYPSRGGTEAFF
CDR3 DNA: TGTGCCAGCAGTTACCCGTCCCGGGGAGGAACTGAAGCTTTCTTT
clone size: .
J gene: TRBJ1-1
D gene: .
V gene: TRBV6-5

CDR3 protein: CASSFQPTGELFF
CDR3 DNA: TGTGCCAGCAGCTTCCAGCCCACCGGGGAGCTGTTTTTT
clone size: few
J gene: TRBJ2-2
D gene: .
V gene: TRBV7-2